Below, 16 T cell receptor beta chains from the same sample are listed, as sequenced in a study of regulatory T cells in long-lasting Graves disease. Time point given: newly diagnosed GD, antithyroid drugs for less than 3 months. Following extraction of RNA from PBMCs, that RNA was used to make the TCR library. The authors built TCR beta libraries using iRepertoire HTBI primers and Arm-PCR of CDR3 regions. TCRdb re-analysed the multiplex PCR reads in MiXCR, keeping a single row per CDR3 protein. The sample records approximately 480,000 distinct CDR3 sequences, 16% being singletons. These data were also reused for a study on T cells in Graves' hyperthyroidism and ophthalmopathy.

Sequenced here: peripheral blood mononuclear cells (PBMCs), sampled at new diagnosis, from a patient treated with antithyroid drugs. The receptors originated from a man in his forties with Graves disease.

This clonotype appeared many times. The chain carries TRBV29-1 and TRBJ2-7; no firm D call. The V end was cut by 5 bases, the J end by 2 bases, with 7 bases between. The length of the CDR3 is 11 residues. CDR1 is SQVTM and CDR2 is ANQGSEA in the germline V gene. CDR3 sequence reads: CSVNQAYEQYF. CDR3 nucleotides: TGCAGCGTTAACCAGGCCTACGAGCAGTACTTC.

The table lists this clonotype with many counts. J is TRBJ2-3 and V is TRBV9; no firm D call. The CDR3 totals 15 residues. Trimming cost V 0 bases and J 4 bases, with 12 bases left between them. Germline CDR1 and CDR2: SGDLS and YYNGEE. This CDR3 is CASSVGWSVPDTQYF. CDR3 nucleotide sequence: TGTGCCAGCAGCGTAGGGTGGTCGGTCCCAGATACGCAGTATTTT.

This clonotype was observed a few times. The chain couples TRBV2 to TRBJ2-2, with D possibly TRBD2 on 6 matching bases. CDR1 is SNHLY and CDR2 is FYNNEI in the germline V gene. The CDR3 covers 15 residues. The ends were cut back, 10 bases at V and 2 bases at J, with 17 bases in the middle. The CDR3 bases are TGTGCCATCCTGCCCGGGACTGAAAACACCGGGGAGCTGTTTTTT. Amino acids: CAILPGTENTGELFF. Drawing the rest from reference TRBV2 and TRBJ2-2, the complete variable domain is EPEVTQTPSHQVTQMGQEVILRCVPISNHLYFYWYRQILGQKVEFLVSFYNNEISEKSEIFDDQFSVERPDGSNFTLKIRSTKLEDSAMYFCAILPGTENTGELFFGEGSRLTVL.

This clonotype was detected only a few times. The gene calls are TRBV6-1 and TRBJ2-1, with D perhaps matching TRBD2 (5 bases). With 6 bases removed from V and 8 bases from J, the gap between germline ends came to 14 bases. CDR3 length equals 13 residues. Germline CDR1 reads MNHNS; CDR2 reads SASEGT. This CDR3 is CASSSVLGDEQFF. The CDR3, as DNA: TGTGCCAGCAGCTCCGTCCTCGGGGATGAGCAGTTCTTC.

This clonotype was detected ten times or more. V and J are TRBV29-1 and TRBJ2-7; 7 nucleotides agree with TRBD1. Germline CDR1 reads SQVTM; CDR2 reads ANQGSEA. The V segment lost 7 bases and the J segment 4 bases; nucleotides outside the gene matches: 10. The CDR3 is made up of 13 amino acids. The CDR3: CSALRDSKYEQYF. CDR3 DNA sequence: TGCAGCGCACTCCGGGACAGCAAATACGAGCAGTACTTC.

The sample holds many counts of this clonotype. The chain recombines TRBV20-1 with TRBJ1-2, with 9 positions matching TRBD1. V gave up 2 bases and J gave up 4 bases; unmatched junction bases: 5. This CDR3 is 14 amino acids long. The germline V gene has CDR1 DFQATT and CDR2 SNEGSKA (reference sequence). The CDR3 spells CSARIQDRGYGYTF. The CDR3 DNA is TGCAGTGCTAGAATTCAGGACAGGGGCTATGGCTACACCTTC.

This clonotype was observed many times. The CDR3 here is CASNQQAGSDYSYNEQFF. CDR3 nucleotide sequence: TGTGCCAGCAACCAACAGGCGGGATCGGACTACTCCTACAATGAGCAGTTCTTC. This chain links TRBV28 with TRBJ2-1, with D tentatively TRBD2 (6 bases). Trimming cost V 7 bases and J 0 bases, with 22 bases left between them. The CDR3 is 18 residues long. Germline values: CDR1 MDHEN, CDR2 SYDVKM.

Notes on this clonotype: A single base separates this from a much larger clone, so it may be a read error. The V and J genes are TRBV30 and TRBJ2-3; 9 bases fit TRBD1. The germline V gene has CDR1 GTSNPN and CDR2 SVGIG (reference sequence). The CDR3 has 14 amino acids. CDR3 residues: CDWLGDRGTDTQYF. CDR3 in DNA: TGTGACTGGTTAGGGGACAGGGGCACAGATACGCAGTATTTT.

At least ten counts were recorded for this clonotype. This chain links TRBV27 with TRBJ2-7; D unclear. V lost 4 bases to trimming and J lost 2 bases, with 12 bases between them. CDR1 is MNHEY, CDR2 SMNVEV, per germline (reference sequence). The CDR3 contains 14 residues. CDR3 sequence: CASSSARGTYEQYF. CDR3 in DNA: TGTGCCAGCAGTTCGGCCCGCGGAACCTACGAGCAGTACTTC.

A remark on this clonotype: The final CDR3 position lacks the conserved phenylalanine or tryptophan, pointing to a likely read error. This chain uses TRBV7-8 with TRBJ1-3; possibly TRBD1 for D (6 bases). The germline V gene has CDR1 SGHVS and CDR2 FQNEAQ. The CDR3 has 15 residues. V shed 1 base and J shed 3 bases, with 10 bases lying between them. The CDR3 region is CASSLEGRGGNTIYL. The CDR3 DNA is TGTGCCAGCAGCTTAGAGGGCAGGGGTGGAAACACCATATATTTA.

This clonotype was counted at least ten times. The junction departs from the called germline gene at one end, perhaps through a read error. The J gene is TRBJ2-3, the V gene TRBV5-1; 11 bases agree with TRBD2. The V gene's germline CDR1 is SGHRS and CDR2 YFSETQ. The CDR3 loop spans 15 amino acids. CDR3 loop: CANSLSGRAVDTQYF. The DNA for the CDR3 is TGCGCCAACAGCCTTAGCGGGAGGGCGGTAGATACGCAGTATTTT.

This clonotype was counted many times. CDR3: CASSPRGQGLNTEAFF. CDR3 coding DNA: TGTGCCAGCAGTCCCCGGGGACAGGGACTAAACACTGAAGCTTTCTTT. The chain is built from TRBV28 and TRBJ1-1; 9 bases fit TRBD1. The ends lost 5 bases at V and 2 bases at J; junction bases unmatched: 9. This CDR3 has 16 residues. Germline V gene sequence: CDR1 MDHEN, CDR2 SYDVKM. The full variable domain, with the rest looked up from reference TRBV28 and TRBJ1-1, is DVKVTQSSRYLVKRTGEKVFLECVQDMDHENMFWYRQDPGLGLRLIYFSYDVKMKEKGDIPEGYSVSREKKERFSLILESASTNQTSMYLCASSPRGQGLNTEAFFGQGTRLTVV.

This clonotype has a count of ten or more. This rearrangement joins TRBV11-3 to TRBJ1-1; no clear D. V lost 0 bases, J lost 5 bases, and 7 bases lay in between. CDR1 is SGHNT, CDR2 YENEEA, per germline. The CDR3 contains 13 residues. CDR3 DNA: TGTGCCAGCAGCTTAGAGAGGAGAACTGAAGCTTTCTTT. Translation gives CASSLERRTEAFF.

Details on this clonotype: This likely reflects a read error, since a far larger clone is one base away. The chain has TRBV6-2 or TRBV6-3 and TRBJ2-7; 10 bases align to TRBD1. The V gene's germline CDR1 is MNHEY and CDR2 SVGEGT. CDR3 length: 15 amino acids. DNA of the CDR3: TGTGCCAGCAGAGTGACAGGGGGCTGGCTAGACGAGCAGCACTTC. Amino acid sequence: CASRVTGGWLDEQHF.

The chain recombines TRBV27 with TRBJ2-7, with TRBD2 identical over 7 bases. The germline V gene has CDR1 MNHEY and CDR2 SMNVEV (reference sequence). The length of the CDR3 is 14 residues. With 3 bases clipped from V and 0 bases from J, the junction kept 2 bases outside the gene matches. The CDR3 nucleotides are TGTGCCAGCAGTTTTGCGGGGGACTCCTACGAGCAGTACTTC. Protein: CASSFAGDSYEQYF.

The chain combines TRBV10-3 with TRBJ1-1, with 8 bases aligning to TRBD1. Germline CDR1 and CDR2: ENHRY and SYGVKD. V was clipped by 6 bases and J by 4 bases; unmatched bases: 7. This CDR3 is 14 amino acids long. CDR3 sequence: CAIRDRGRGTEAFF. CDR3 nucleotide sequence: TGTGCCATCAGAGACAGGGGTAGGGGCACTGAAGCTTTCTTT.